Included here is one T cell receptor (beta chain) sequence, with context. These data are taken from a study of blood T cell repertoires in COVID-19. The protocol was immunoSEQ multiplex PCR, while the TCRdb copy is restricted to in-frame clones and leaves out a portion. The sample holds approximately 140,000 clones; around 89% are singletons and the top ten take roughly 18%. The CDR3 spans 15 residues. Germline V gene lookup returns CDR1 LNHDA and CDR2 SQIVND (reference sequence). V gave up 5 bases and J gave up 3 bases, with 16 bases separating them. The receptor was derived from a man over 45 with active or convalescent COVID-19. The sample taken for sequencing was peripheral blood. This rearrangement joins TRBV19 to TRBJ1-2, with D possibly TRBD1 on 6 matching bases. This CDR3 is CASSPQGKGDYGYTF. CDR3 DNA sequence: TGTGCCAGTAGTCCTCAGGGGAAAGGGGACTATGGCTACACCTTC.